This T cell receptor (beta chain) is drawn from a study of cytomegalovirus exposure and HLA in healthy donors. The study, taken as a whole, reports: Three CMV-associated chains proved CMV antigen-specific in vitro.

Concerning this clone itself: Its cognate antigen is unknown.

Vbeta (60) and Jbeta (13) primers were used in the PCR. The protocol was immunoSEQ multiplex PCR, while the TCRdb copy is restricted to in-frame clones and leaves out a portion. The data show 200,000 to 250,000 clones, more than 60% seen once. The TCR comes from a middle-aged man in good health and CMV-seronegative. Sequencing was performed on PBMCs.

CDR3 sequence (DNA): TGTGCCAGCAGCGAGGACAGGGCGGGCTATGGCTACACCTTC. It codes for CASSEDRAGYGYTF. The rearrangement links TRBV2 to TRBJ1-2, with TRBD1 identical over 8 bases. The CDR3 has 14 amino acids. Looked up from germline, CDR1 is SNHLY and CDR2 is FYNNEI. The trim removed 6 bases at V and 4 bases at J, leaving 7 bases unmatched.